This T cell receptor (beta chain) was sequenced for a study of identical twins. TCRdb reanalysed the 5' RACE reads using MiXCR and keeps one entry per CDR3 protein. This table has some 500,000 distinct CDR3 sequences, roughly a fifth appearing once. The same specimen was also included in a second study, on T cells expressing NK-cell markers.

The source is a woman between 18 and 29 years old in good health. The sample was CD4+ T cells sorted from blood.

The chain's CDR3 is CASSQVGGRDRYIQYF. DNA of the CDR3: TGCGCCAGCAGCCAAGTAGGAGGGAGGGATAGGTACATTCAGTACTTC. This chain uses TRBV4-1 with TRBJ2-4, with 7 bases aligning to TRBD2. This CDR3 comprises 16 residues. V dropped 1 base and J dropped 8; count of bases not matched to a gene: 11. The germline V gene has CDR1 MGHRA and CDR2 YSYEKL.